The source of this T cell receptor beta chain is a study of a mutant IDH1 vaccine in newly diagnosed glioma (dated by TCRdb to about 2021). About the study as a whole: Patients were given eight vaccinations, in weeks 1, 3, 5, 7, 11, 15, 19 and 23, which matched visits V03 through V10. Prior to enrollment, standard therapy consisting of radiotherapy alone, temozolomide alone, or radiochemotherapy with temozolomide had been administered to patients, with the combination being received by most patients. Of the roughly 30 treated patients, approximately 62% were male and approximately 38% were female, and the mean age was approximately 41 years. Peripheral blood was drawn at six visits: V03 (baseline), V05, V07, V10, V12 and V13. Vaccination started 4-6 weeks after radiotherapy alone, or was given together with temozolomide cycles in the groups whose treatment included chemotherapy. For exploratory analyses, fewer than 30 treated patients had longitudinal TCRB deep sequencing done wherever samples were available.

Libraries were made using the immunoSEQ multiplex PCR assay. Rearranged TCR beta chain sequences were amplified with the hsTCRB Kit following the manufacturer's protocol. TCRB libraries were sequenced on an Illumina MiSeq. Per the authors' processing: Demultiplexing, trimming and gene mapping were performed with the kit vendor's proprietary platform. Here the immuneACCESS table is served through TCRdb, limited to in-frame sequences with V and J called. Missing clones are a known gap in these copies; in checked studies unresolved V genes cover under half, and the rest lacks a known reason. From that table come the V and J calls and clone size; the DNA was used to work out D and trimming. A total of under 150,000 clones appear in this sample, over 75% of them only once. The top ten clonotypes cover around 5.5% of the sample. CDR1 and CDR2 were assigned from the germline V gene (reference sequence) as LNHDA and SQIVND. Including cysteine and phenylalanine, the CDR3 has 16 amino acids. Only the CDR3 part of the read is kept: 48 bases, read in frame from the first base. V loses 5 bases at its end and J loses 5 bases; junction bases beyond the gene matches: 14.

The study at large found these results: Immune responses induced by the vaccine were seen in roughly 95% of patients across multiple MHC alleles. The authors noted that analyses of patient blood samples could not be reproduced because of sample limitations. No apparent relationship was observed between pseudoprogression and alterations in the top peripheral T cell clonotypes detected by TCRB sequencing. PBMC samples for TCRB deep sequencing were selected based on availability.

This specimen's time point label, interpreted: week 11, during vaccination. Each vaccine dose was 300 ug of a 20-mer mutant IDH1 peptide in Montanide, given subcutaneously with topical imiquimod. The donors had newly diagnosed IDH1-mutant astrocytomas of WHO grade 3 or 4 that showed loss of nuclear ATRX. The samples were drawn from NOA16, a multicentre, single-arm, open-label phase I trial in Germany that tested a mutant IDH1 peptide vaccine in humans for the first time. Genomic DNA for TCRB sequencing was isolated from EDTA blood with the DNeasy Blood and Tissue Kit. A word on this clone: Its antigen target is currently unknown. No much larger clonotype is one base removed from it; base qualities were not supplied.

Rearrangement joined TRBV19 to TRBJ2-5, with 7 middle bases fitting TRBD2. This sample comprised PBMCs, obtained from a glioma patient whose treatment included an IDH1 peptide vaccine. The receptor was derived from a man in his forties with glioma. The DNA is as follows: TGTGCCAGTAGTGCAACCTCGACTAGCTCTGGGGAGACCCAGTACTTC. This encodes CASSATSTSSGETQYF.